The entry below describes one T cell receptor beta chain. Its matching antigen is unknown. This specimen belongs to a study of post-analysis software for immune sequencing data. The wider study: Relapsing-remitting, secondary progressive and progressive-relapsing forms made up the multiple sclerosis disease courses.

Sequencing libraries made from TCR beta cDNA carried unique molecular identifiers. There were roughly 0.95 to 10 million T cells, and some 500,000 cDNA molecules came from them. TCRdb re-called the PCR reads through MiXCR, storing one row per CDR3 protein. Here the sample spans about 540,000 distinct CDR3 sequences, approximately 34% being singletons. Study findings and constraints: With F measure, samples from one preparation batch clustered together strongly. Controls had significantly higher normalized Chao1 diversity than multiple sclerosis patients.

Sequenced sample: blood. The clonotype was recovered from a girl younger than 18 with multiple sclerosis.

This chain's CDR3 is CATIRTDRDTEAFF. DNA for the CDR3: TGTGCCACCATACGAACGGACAGGGACACTGAAGCTTTCTTT. The gene calls are TRBV6-2 or TRBV6-3 and TRBJ1-1; 8 bases fit TRBD1. Losses at the gene ends were 10 bases for V and 3 bases for J; bases not matched to a gene: 10. The CDR3 is 14 amino acids. Germline-derived CDR1 and CDR2 are MNHEY and SVGEGT.